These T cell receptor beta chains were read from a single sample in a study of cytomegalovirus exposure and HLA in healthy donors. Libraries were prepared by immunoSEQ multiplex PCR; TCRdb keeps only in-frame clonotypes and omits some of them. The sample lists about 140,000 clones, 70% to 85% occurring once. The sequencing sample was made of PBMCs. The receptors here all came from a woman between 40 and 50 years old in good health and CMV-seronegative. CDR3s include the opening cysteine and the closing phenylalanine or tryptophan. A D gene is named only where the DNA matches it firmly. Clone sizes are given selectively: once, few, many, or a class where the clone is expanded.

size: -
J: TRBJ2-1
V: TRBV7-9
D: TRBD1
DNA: TGTGCCAGCAGCTTAGAGTGGGGACAGGGGGTCGGGCACAATGAGCAGTTCTTC
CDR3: CASSLEWGQGVGHNEQFF

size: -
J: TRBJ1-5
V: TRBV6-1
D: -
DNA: TGTGCCAGCAGTGAATTAGCCAGGGGTTATAGCAATCAGCCCCAGCATTTT
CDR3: CASSELARGYSNQPQHF

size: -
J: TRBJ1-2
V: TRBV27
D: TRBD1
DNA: TGTGCCAGCAGTTCAGGGACAGGGGTGTATGGCTACACCTTC
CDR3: CASSSGTGVYGYTF

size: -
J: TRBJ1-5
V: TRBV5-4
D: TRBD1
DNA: TGTGCCAGCAGCTTGGGGGGACAGGGTCACCAGCATTTT
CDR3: CASSLGGQGHQHF

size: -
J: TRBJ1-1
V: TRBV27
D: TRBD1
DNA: TGTGCCAGCAGTTTAGACAGGGGGAACACTGAAGCTTTCTTT
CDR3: CASSLDRGNTEAFF

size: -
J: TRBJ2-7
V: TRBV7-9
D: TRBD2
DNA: TGTTCCAGCAGCTCCTTTACTAGCGGGAGGGACGAGCAGTACTTC
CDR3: CSSSSFTSGRDEQYF

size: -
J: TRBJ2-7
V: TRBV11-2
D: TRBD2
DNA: TGTGCCAGCAGCACCCCTAGCGGGAGCCGCTACGAGCAGTACTTC
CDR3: CASSTPSGSRYEQYF

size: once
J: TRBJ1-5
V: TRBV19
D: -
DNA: TGTGCCAGTAGTACCGGGGGGGGGAGCAATCAGCCCCAGCATTTT
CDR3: CASSTGGGSNQPQHF

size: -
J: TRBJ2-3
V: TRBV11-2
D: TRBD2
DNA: TGTGCCAGCAGCTCTCGACTAGCGGGAAATACAGATACGCAGTATTTT
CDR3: CASSSRLAGNTDTQYF

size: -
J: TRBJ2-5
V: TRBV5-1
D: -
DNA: TGCGCCAGCAGCGTACGGGACTTCATACAAGAGACCCAGTACTTC
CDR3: CASSVRDFIQETQYF

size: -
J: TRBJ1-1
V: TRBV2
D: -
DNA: TGTGCCAGCAGTCTTAGCGGGGGCACTGAAGCTTTCTTT
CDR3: CASSLSGGTEAFF

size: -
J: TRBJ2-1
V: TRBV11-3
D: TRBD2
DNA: TGTGCCAGCAGCTTAGCCCTAACTAGCGGGAGAAATGAGCAGTTCTTC
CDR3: CASSLALTSGRNEQFF

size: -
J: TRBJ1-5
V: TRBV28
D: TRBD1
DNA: TGTGCCAGCTGGGACAGGGGGCGCGGGGGCAATCAGCCCCAGCATTTT
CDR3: CASWDRGRGGNQPQHF

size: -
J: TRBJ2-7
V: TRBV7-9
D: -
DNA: TGTGCCAGCAGCACTCTCGACGAGCAGTACTTC
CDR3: CASSTLDEQYF

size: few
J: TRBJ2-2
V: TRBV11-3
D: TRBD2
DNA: TGTGCCAGCAGCGATCGACTAGCGGGATTCACCGGGGAGCTGTTTTTT
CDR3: CASSDRLAGFTGELFF

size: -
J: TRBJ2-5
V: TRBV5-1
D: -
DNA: TGCGCCAGCAGCTTGAGGAGAGGGCAAGAGACCCAGTACTTC
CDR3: CASSLRRGQETQYF

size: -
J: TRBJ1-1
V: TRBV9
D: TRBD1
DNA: TGTGCCAGCAGTGGGGACAGGGTACAAACTGAAGCTTTCTTT
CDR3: CASSGDRVQTEAFF

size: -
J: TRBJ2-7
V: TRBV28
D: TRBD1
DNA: TGTGCCAGCAGTTATACAGGGGGCTGGGAGCAGTACTTC
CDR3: CASSYTGGWEQYF

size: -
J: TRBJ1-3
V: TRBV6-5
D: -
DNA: TGTGCCAGCAGTTACTCCTTGTTAGCCGGAAACACCATATATTTT
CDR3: CASSYSLLAGNTIYF

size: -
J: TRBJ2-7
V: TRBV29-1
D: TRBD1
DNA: TGCAGCGTTGAACCGGGACAGACCTACGAGCAGTACTTC
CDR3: CSVEPGQTYEQYF

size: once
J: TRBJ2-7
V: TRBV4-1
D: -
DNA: TGCGCCAGCAGCCTGGTGTCTGAGGGCGAGCAGTACTTC
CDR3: CASSLVSEGEQYF

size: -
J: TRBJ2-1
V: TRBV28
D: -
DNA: TGTGCCAGCATCTCTGCGGGATCCTACAATGAGCAGTTCTTC
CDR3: CASISAGSYNEQFF

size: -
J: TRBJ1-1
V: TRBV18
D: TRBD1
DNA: TGTGCCAGCTCACCACAACAGGGGACGAACACTGAAGCTTTCTTT
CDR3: CASSPQQGTNTEAFF

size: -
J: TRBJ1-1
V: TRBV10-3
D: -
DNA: TGTGCCATCAGTAACGACCCGAGGACTGAAGCTTTCTTT
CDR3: CAISNDPRTEAFF

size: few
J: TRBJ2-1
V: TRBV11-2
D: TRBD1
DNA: TGTGCCAGCAGACGGACCCGGGACAGGTACAATGAGCAGTTCTTC
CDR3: CASRRTRDRYNEQFF

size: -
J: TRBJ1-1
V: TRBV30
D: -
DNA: TGTGCCTGGTGGACATCTCGACGGACTGAAGCTTTCTTT
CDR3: CAWWTSRRTEAFF

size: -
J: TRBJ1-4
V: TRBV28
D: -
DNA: TGTGCCAGCAGTAAAGCACTGCCGGAAAAACTGTTTTTT
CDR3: CASSKALPEKLFF

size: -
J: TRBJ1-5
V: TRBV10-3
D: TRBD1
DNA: TGTGCCATCAGTGAGTTGGACAGGGCGACTCAGCCCCAGCATTTT
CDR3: CAISELDRATQPQHF

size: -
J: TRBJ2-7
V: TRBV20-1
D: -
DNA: TGCAGTGCTGCCGGGTCCGAGCAGTACTTC
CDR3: CSAAGSEQYF

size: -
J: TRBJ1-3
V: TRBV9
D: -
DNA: TGTGCCAGCAGCGTTCATTCCAGGGGTTCTGGAAACACCATATATTTT
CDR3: CASSVHSRGSGNTIYF

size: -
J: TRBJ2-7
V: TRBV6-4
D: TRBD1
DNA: TGTGCCAGCAGTGCGAGACAGGGTTCCGAGCAGTACTTC
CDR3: CASSARQGSEQYF

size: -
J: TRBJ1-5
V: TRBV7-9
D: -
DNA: TGTGCCAGCAGCACGGGACAATTCAATCAGCCCCAGCATTTT
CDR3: CASSTGQFNQPQHF

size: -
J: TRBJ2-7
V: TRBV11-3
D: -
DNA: TGTGCCAGCACCCGGGACATCTCCTACGAGCAGTACTTC
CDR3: CASTRDISYEQYF

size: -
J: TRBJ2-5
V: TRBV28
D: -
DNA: TGTGCCAGCAGCCTGTCGAGGGAGGCCCTCGGGGAGACCCAGTACTTC
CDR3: CASSLSREALGETQYF

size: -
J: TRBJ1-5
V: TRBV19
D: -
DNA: TGTGCCAGTAGTAGGAACACCGGGACACCTAATCAGCCCCAGCATTTT
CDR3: CASSRNTGTPNQPQHF

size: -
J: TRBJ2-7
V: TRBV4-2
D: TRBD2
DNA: TGTGCCAGCAGCTTAAAGGCGGGAGAGAACGAGCAGTACTTC
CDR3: CASSLKAGENEQYF

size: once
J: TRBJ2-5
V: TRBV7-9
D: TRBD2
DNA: TGTGCCAGCAGCTTGGGACTAGCGGGAGAGACCCAGTACTTC
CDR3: CASSLGLAGETQYF

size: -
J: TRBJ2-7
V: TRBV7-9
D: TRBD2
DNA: TGTTCCAGCAGCTTAGGGGTGTATAGCGGGAGGTTCGAGCAGTACTTC
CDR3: CSSSLGVYSGRFEQYF

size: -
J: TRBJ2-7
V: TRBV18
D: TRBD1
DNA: TGTGCCAGCTCACCCGAGACACAGGGGGCGCGGGGGCAGTACTTC
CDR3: CASSPETQGARGQYF

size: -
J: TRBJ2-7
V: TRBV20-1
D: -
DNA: TGCAGTGTCCTAGCCTACGAGCAGTACTTC
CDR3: CSVLAYEQYF

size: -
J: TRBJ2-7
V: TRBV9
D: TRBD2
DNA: TGTGCCAGCAGCGTCACCGGACTAGCGTACTACGAGCAGTACTTC
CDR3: CASSVTGLAYYEQYF

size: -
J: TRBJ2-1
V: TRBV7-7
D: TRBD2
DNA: TGTGCTAGCAGGGGGGGACTAGCGGGAGGGATGAATGAGCAGTTCTTC
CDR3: CASRGGLAGGMNEQFF

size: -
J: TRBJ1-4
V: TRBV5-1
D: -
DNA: TGCGCCAGTGCTGGCGGGGGGGTGACTAATGAAAAACTGTTTTTT
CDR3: CASAGGGVTNEKLFF

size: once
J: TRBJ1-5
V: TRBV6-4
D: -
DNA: TGTGCCAGCAGGCGGGATTCGAGCAATCAGCCCCAGCATTTT
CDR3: CASRRDSSNQPQHF

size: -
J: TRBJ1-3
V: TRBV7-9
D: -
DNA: TGTGCCAGCAGGCCCTGGGCCGAGACCTCTGGAAACACCATATATTTT
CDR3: CASRPWAETSGNTIYF

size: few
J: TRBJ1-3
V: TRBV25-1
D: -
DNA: TGTGCCAGCAGTGAAAGAACAGGGCTTGGAAACACCATATATTTT
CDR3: CASSERTGLGNTIYF

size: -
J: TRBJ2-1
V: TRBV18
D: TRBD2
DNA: TGTGCCAGCTCACCACTAGCGGGATTTAATGAGCAGTTCTTC
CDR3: CASSPLAGFNEQFF

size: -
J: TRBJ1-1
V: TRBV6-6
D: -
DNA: TGTGCCAGCAGTTACTCTCCCCTCGGGGGGACTGAAGCTTTCTTT
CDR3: CASSYSPLGGTEAFF

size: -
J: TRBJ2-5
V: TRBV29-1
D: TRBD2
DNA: TGCAGCGTTGAAGGTTACTCTAGCGGGGGGGGAGAGACCCAGTACTTC
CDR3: CSVEGYSSGGGETQYF

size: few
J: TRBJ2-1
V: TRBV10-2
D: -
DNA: TGCGCCAGCAGTGTTCCCGGGGGTGAGCAGTTCTTC
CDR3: CASSVPGGEQFF

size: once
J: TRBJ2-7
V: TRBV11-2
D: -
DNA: TGTGCCAGCAGCTCGACTGCTAGGGGGTTATACGAGCAGTACTTC
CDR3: CASSSTARGLYEQYF

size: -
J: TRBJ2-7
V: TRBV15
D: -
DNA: TGTGCCACCGCGGGGCTAGCGAACTACGAGCAGTACTTC
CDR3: CATAGLANYEQYF